This T cell receptor (beta chain) was observed in a study of identifying expanded T cells in peripheral blood. General study findings and limits: Technical replicates showed about 1.2 changed clones; approximately 2 weeks 15 to 20; four weeks 19.

The table came from immunoSEQ multiplex PCR; TCRdb's copy has only in-frame clones and leaves some out. The sample gives tens of thousands of clones, about 91% of which show up once; about 3% is in the top ten. Notes on this clone: What it recognizes is unknown.

Germline CDR1 SGDLS, CDR2 YYNGEE. This CDR3 is built from 15 residues. V dropped 4 bases and J dropped 0 bases, with 13 bases sitting between them. Sequencing was carried out using blood. V usage is TRBV9 and J usage is TRBJ1-2, with unresolved D. This clonotype was obtained from a person aged 18 to 75 in good health. The CDR3 sequence: CASSRTDPANYGYTF. CDR3 in DNA: TGTGCCAGCAGCCGGACTGACCCAGCTAACTATGGCTACACCTTC. The whole variable domain, remainder taken from reference TRBV9 and TRBJ1-2, is DSGVTQTPKHLITATGQRVTLRCSPRSGDLSVYWYQQSLDQGLQFLIQYYNGEERAKGNILERFSAQQFPDLHSELNLSSLELGDSALYFCASSRTDPANYGYTFGSGTRLTVV.